Shown below are 26 T cell receptor beta chains from a single sample sequenced in a study of technical replicates of blood from several donors. Some clones are missing from TCRdb's copy, which holds only in-frame ones; the method was immunoSEQ multiplex PCR. In the table there are some 80,000 clones, roughly 94% of which are singletons. Input material: T cells isolated from PBMCs. These receptor sequences come from a human donor in good health.

The V gene is TRBV6-1, the J gene TRBJ2-1; maybe TRBD2 (6 bases). This CDR3 is built from 13 residues. V was pared by 7 bases and J by 7 bases, with 14 bases between. Germline V lookup: CDR1 MNHNS, CDR2 SASEGT. The DNA for the CDR3 is TGTGCCAGCACCGAGCGACTAGGAAATGAGCAGTTCTTC. It translates to CASTERLGNEQFF.

The CDR3 reads CASSQGTGGISNYGYTF. The CDR3, as DNA: TGTGCCAGCAGCCAAGGGACAGGGGGCATCTCTAACTATGGCTACACCTTC. The rearrangement links TRBV4-2 to TRBJ1-2; 11 nucleotides agree with TRBD1. V lost 1 base and J lost 0; bases outside the gene matches: 4. This CDR3 is 17 amino acids long. Germline CDR1 LGHNA, CDR2 YNFKEQ.

CDR3 loop: CASGRDREQYF. CDR3 bases: TGTGCCAGCGGGAGGGACCGGGAGCAGTACTTC. The V and J genes are TRBV14 and TRBJ2-7, with TRBD2 matching over 7 bases. In germline, CDR1 is SGHDN, CDR2 FVKESK. The CDR3 is 11 amino acids. J lost 7 bases, V lost 8 bases, and 5 bases had no gene match.

The CDR3 reads CASSGGVNTEAFF. CDR3 sequence (DNA): TGTGCCAGCAGTGGGGGGGTAAACACTGAAGCTTTCTTT. The chain has TRBV2 and TRBJ1-1; perhaps TRBD1 as D (5 bases). The germline V gene has CDR1 SNHLY and CDR2 FYNNEI. CDR3 length: 13 amino acids. Trimming pared 4 bases from V and 2 bases from J, leaving 8 bases between.

This clone was picked up one time. V usage is TRBV5-6 and J usage is TRBJ2-2; TRBD2 matches at 8 bases. J gave up 4 bases and V 0 bases, and 5 bases lay outside the gene matches. In germline, CDR1 is SGHDT, CDR2 YYEEEE. This CDR3 is built from 16 residues. The CDR3 DNA is TGTGCCAGCAGCTTGGCCCGGGAGGGGGGCACCGGGGAGCTGTTTTTT. It is translated as CASSLAREGGTGELFF.

This clone was recorded only once. This chain uses TRBV6-1 with TRBJ2-1, with TRBD1 matching over 7 bases. CDR3 length equals 15 residues. The ends lost 5 bases at V and 8 bases at J; junction bases unmatched: 12. Germline assignment: CDR1 MNHNS and CDR2 SASEGT. The CDR3 sequence is CASSRRDSVFDEQFF. The CDR3 region has the DNA TGTGCCAGCAGTAGACGGGACAGTGTTTTCGATGAGCAGTTCTTC.

The chain recombines TRBV6-1 with TRBJ2-7; D possibly corresponds to TRBD1 (6 bases). Germline lookup yields CDR1 MNHNS and CDR2 SASEGT. The CDR3 length is 13 residues. V lost 7 bases and J 0 bases, leaving 10 bases between the germline ends. The DNA for the CDR3 is TGTGCCAGCAACCAGGGGTTCTCCTACGAGCAGTACTTC. Encoded protein: CASNQGFSYEQYF.

V gene TRBV28 combines with J gene TRBJ1-1, with D uncertain. The CDR3 contains 12 residues. Germline assignment: CDR1 MDHEN and CDR2 SYDVKM. V was trimmed by 5 bases and J by 4 bases, leaving 8 bases between them. This CDR3 is CASSGPITEAFF. CDR3 DNA: TGTGCCAGCAGTGGGCCCATCACTGAAGCTTTCTTT.

The sample holds one count of this clone. This chain connects TRBV5-1 to TRBJ2-3, with 8 nucleotides matching TRBD2. Germline V gene data show CDR1 as SGHRS and CDR2 as YFSETQ. The CDR3 loop spans 15 amino acids. V gave up 3 bases and J gave up 4 bases; unmatched junction bases: 7. The CDR3 region is CASSSGTSWPDTQYF. DNA for the CDR3: TGCGCCAGCAGCTCGGGGACTAGTTGGCCAGATACGCAGTATTTT. Using reference TRBV5-1 and TRBJ2-3 for the parts outside the CDR3, the full variable domain is KAGVTQTPRYLIKTRGQQVTLSCSPISGHRSVSWYQQTPGQGLQFLFEYFSETQRNKGNFPGRFSGRQFSNSRSEMNVSTLELGDSALYLCASSSGTSWPDTQYFGPGTRLTVL.

V gene TRBV6-6 combines with J gene TRBJ1-5; D uncertain. The CDR3 spans 15 residues. V dropped 5 bases and J dropped 4 bases, with 15 bases sitting between them. Germline lookup yields CDR1 MNHNY and CDR2 SVGAGI (reference sequence). CDR3 loop: CASSPIARENQPQHF. The CDR3 nucleotides are TGTGCCAGCAGTCCCATTGCGAGGGAGAATCAGCCCCAGCATTTT.

The rearrangement joins TRBV19 to TRBJ2-2; 7 nucleotides line up with TRBD2. From germline, CDR1 is LNHDA and CDR2 SQIVND (reference sequence). This CDR3 has 13 amino acids. V gave up 6 bases and J gave up 5 bases; unmatched junction bases: 3. CDR3 sequence reads: CASRAGATGELFF. CDR3 nucleotides: TGTGCCAGTAGGGCGGGAGCTACCGGGGAGCTGTTTTTT. The full variable domain, its missing parts supplied by reference TRBV19 and TRBJ2-2, is DGGITQSPKYLFRKEGQNVTLSCEQNLNHDAMYWYRQDPGQGLRLIYYSQIVNDFQKGDIAEGYSVSREKKESFPLTVTSAQKNPTAFYLCASRAGATGELFFGEGSRLTVL.

The CDR3 region is CASGGGLETQYF. For the CDR3, the DNA is TGCGCCAGCGGGGGGGGACTTGAGACCCAGTACTTC. The chain joins TRBV5-1 to TRBJ2-5; the match to TRBD2 covers 7 bases. CDR1 is SGHRS and CDR2 is YFSETQ in the germline V gene. This CDR3 has 12 residues. The V gene end was trimmed by 7 bases and the J gene end by 5 bases; junction bases not matched to a gene: 5.

This sequence joins TRBV6-4 and TRBJ2-5, with a possible D match to TRBD1 (6 bases). Germline CDR1 and CDR2: MRHNA and SNTAGT. CDR3 length: 15 residues. V dropped 5 bases and J dropped 1 base, with 14 bases sitting between them. The DNA for the CDR3 is TGTGCCAGCAGTTCAGGGGTGGCGGGCCAAGAGACCCAGTACTTC. This encodes CASSSGVAGQETQYF.

This rearrangement joins TRBV7-6 to TRBJ1-3; maybe TRBD1 (5 bases). There are 15 residues in the CDR3. V shed 1 base and J shed 4 bases, with 11 bases lying between them. Germline V CDR1 and CDR2: SGHVS, FNYEAQ. The CDR3 DNA reads as TGTGCCAGCAGCTTAGTCGGCGGGGCCGGAAACACCATATATTTT. It yields the protein CASSLVGGAGNTIYF.

This rearrangement joins TRBV30 to TRBJ1-1; TRBD1 might be the D (5 bases). Germline assignment: CDR1 GTSNPN and CDR2 SVGIG (reference sequence). The CDR3 contains 11 residues. Trimming stripped 3 bases from V and 7 bases from J, with 9 bases between. Here the CDR3 reads CAWSPGVEAFF. The CDR3 nucleotides read TGTGCCTGGAGCCCGGGGGTTGAAGCTTTCTTT.

The gene calls are TRBV28 and TRBJ2-2; D is uncertain. This CDR3 spans 15 amino acids. Germline CDR1 reads MDHEN; CDR2 reads SYDVKM. Trimming left V 3 bases short and J 1 base short, with 9 bases between. The CDR3 is CASSFGGQNTGELFF. CDR3 DNA sequence: TGTGCCAGCAGTTTTGGCGGCCAGAACACCGGGGAGCTGTTTTTT.

The chain joins TRBV28 to TRBJ1-1; the D gene is possibly TRBD1 (6 bases). V lost 3 bases, J lost 5 bases, and 16 bases lay in between. Germline values: CDR1 MDHEN, CDR2 SYDVKM. The CDR3 covers 15 residues. The CDR3 spells CASSFNRALGTEAFF. The CDR3 DNA sequence: TGTGCCAGCAGTTTCAACAGGGCTCTAGGTACTGAAGCTTTCTTT.

V and J are TRBV5-8 and TRBJ1-2; TRBD1 might be the D (5 bases). The CDR3 sequence is 14 residues long. Trimming took 1 base from V and 1 from J, leaving 8 bases between them. Germline lookup yields CDR1 SGHTS and CDR2 YDEGEE. The CDR3 region is CASSLNRNNYGYTF. The CDR3 DNA reads TGTGCCAGCAGCTTGAACAGGAATAACTATGGCTACACCTTC.

The chain joins TRBV2 to TRBJ2-1, with a possible D match to TRBD2 (6 bases). V lost 4 bases and J 2 bases, leaving 12 bases between the germline ends. CDR3 size: 15 residues. CDR1 and CDR2 from the germline V gene are SNHLY and FYNNEI. The CDR3 loop is CASSGRDSPYNEQFF. Here the CDR3 DNA reads TGTGCCAGCAGTGGCCGGGACTCCCCCTACAATGAGCAGTTCTTC.

This chain links TRBV5-4 with TRBJ2-1, with 11 bases matching TRBD1. There are 16 residues in the CDR3. The germline gives CDR1 SGHNT, CDR2 YYREEE (reference sequence). Unmatched junction bases numbered 4, after V lost 0 bases and J lost 5 bases. Written as DNA, the CDR3 is TGTGCCAGCAGCTTGGCTCCGGGACAGGGGGACAATGAGCAGTTCTTC. Its translation: CASSLAPGQGDNEQFF.

This chain joins TRBV18 and TRBJ2-7; 10 bases are shared with TRBD1. The germline V gene encodes CDR1 KGHSH and CDR2 LQKENI. This CDR3 has 15 amino acids. Trimming cost V 3 bases and J 3 bases; bases outside gene matches: 5. CDR3 DNA: TGTGCCAGCTCACCCGGGACAGGGGTTAACTACGAGCAGTACTTC. This translates into CASSPGTGVNYEQYF.

The V and J genes are TRBV5-4 and TRBJ2-3; 10 nucleotides line up with TRBD2. After removal of 0 bases from V and 0 bases from J, the junction contained 7 bases not matched to a gene. Germline V gene lookup returns CDR1 SGHNT and CDR2 YYREEE (reference sequence). The CDR3 length is 18 residues. Here the CDR3 reads CASSLELGLAPSTDTQYF. The CDR3 bases are TGTGCCAGCAGCTTGGAGCTGGGACTAGCGCCTAGCACAGATACGCAGTATTTT.

CDR3 DNA: TGCGCCAGCAGCTTGGTCAGTGAAGAGACCCAGTACTTC. Amino acid sequence: CASSLVSEETQYF. V is TRBV5-1 and J is TRBJ2-5; D is undetermined. The CDR3 spans 13 residues. In germline, CDR1 is SGHRS, CDR2 YFSETQ. Deletions cut 0 bases from V and 3 bases from J, with 6 bases between.

The chain joins TRBV10-1 to TRBJ2-2, with D possibly TRBD2 on 5 matching bases. From germline, CDR1 is WNHNN and CDR2 SYGVQD (reference sequence). CDR3 size: 15 residues. Trimming left V 2 bases short and J 5 bases short, with 12 bases between. The CDR3 is CASSERASWTGELFF. CDR3 DNA sequence: TGCGCCAGCAGTGAGAGGGCTAGCTGGACCGGGGAGCTGTTTTTT.

The rearrangement links TRBV6-1 to TRBJ2-3; D is perhaps TRBD1 (6 bases). V lost 9 bases, J lost 1 base, and 14 bases lay in between. Germline CDR1 reads MNHNS; CDR2 reads SASEGT. This CDR3 has 14 amino acids. The CDR3 DNA is TGTGCCAGTAAACTCCCAGGGGGCACAGATACGCAGTATTTT. It specifies CASKLPGGTDTQYF.

In this sample, this clone turned up once. This chain joins TRBV2 and TRBJ1-6, with 9 bases that match TRBD1. This CDR3 comprises 13 residues. V was pared by 4 bases and J by 10 bases, with 2 bases of the junction left unmatched. CDR1 and CDR2 from the germline V gene are SNHLY and FYNNEI. The CDR3 DNA sequence: TGTGCCAGCAGTGGGGACAGGGACTCACCCCTCCACTTT. It yields the protein CASSGDRDSPLHF.